This T cell receptor (beta chain) comes out of a study of regulatory T cells in long-lasting Graves disease (dated by TCRdb to 2020 to 2022). The study in broad terms: Antithyroid drugs had been taken for less than 3 months by newly diagnosed Graves' disease patients. Peripheral blood TCR sequencing and RNA sequencing compared persistent Graves' disease patients with newly diagnosed Graves' disease patients. The study was conducted in China and was registered as a clinical trial. A total of around 35 samples underwent TCR sequencing, from roughly 13 patients with persistent Graves' disease and 20 patients with newly diagnosed Graves' disease.

The method was multiplex PCR. The data were produced on an Illumina HiSeq 4000. iRepertoire HTBI primers and Arm-PCR amplification of CDR3 regions were used to construct TCR beta libraries. Gel purification was performed on PCR products prior to sequencing. The authors' pipeline ran thus. Gene usage analysis of CDR3 amino acid clonotypes used the roughly 60 TRBV and 12 to 15 TRBJ segments found across samples. COPE and FqMerger were used to merge filtered high-quality paired reads into contigs. Contigs were aligned with BLAST to IMGT TRBV, TRBD and TRBJ reference genes, and CDR3 was defined per IMGT. Any clonotype with a frequency above 0.1% was classified as a highly expanded clone. Shannon entropy was used to measure repertoire diversity, and the Gini coefficient was used to measure V-J evenness. Clonotypes shared by more than one individual were considered public. TCRdb ran its own pipeline on the public reads, namely fastp trimming at Q25 and MiXCR clone calling, and kept in-frame beta chains. Rows with a matching CDR3 protein are joined into one entry that keeps the most common DNA and genes. The V and J calls and clone size are TCRdb's, not the authors'. This sample is represented by about 300,000 distinct CDR3 sequences; more than 15% of them were singletons. The ten largest clones capture roughly 35% of the sample.

The sample's time point label, decoded: newly diagnosed GD, antithyroid drugs for less than 3 months. RNA was extracted from PBMCs in TRIzol for both TCR sequencing and RNA sequencing. The diagnosis of Graves' disease was made according to American Thyroid Association guidelines. Patients were recruited from an endocrinology department in Xi'an, China. From each patient, approximately 10 milliliters of peripheral blood was collected into an EDTA anticoagulant tube. Ficoll Paque Plus density gradient separation was used to isolate PBMCs, and no further T cell sorting was performed. RNA quality was checked with an Agilent 2100 Bioanalyzer and agarose gel, and concentration with a NanoDrop 2000. The germline V gene sets CDR1 to MDHEN and CDR2 to SYDVKM. The CDR3, from cysteine to phenylalanine, totals 11 residues. The sequence is cut down to CDR3 DNA, 33 bases in frame from base 1. V is pared back by 7 bases and J by 0 bases, with 3 bases lying between the germline termini.

At least ten counts were recorded for this clonotype. It lacks a known antigen. The input lacks base qualities; no much larger clone sits a single base away. Broad study findings and their caveats: Persistent disease showed preferential use of TRBV28, TRBJ1-2 and TRBJ2-5, whereas newly diagnosed disease favored TRBV20-1 and TRBJ2-1. Persistent Graves' disease patients showed lower TCR Shannon entropy and fewer highly expanded clones than newly diagnosed patients, suggesting clonal expansion. More public clonotypes were shared among persistent patients (roughly 2,900) than among newly diagnosed patients (more than 950). The authors acknowledged the small sample size as a limitation that may reduce accuracy. Sequencing and analysis were limited to the TCR beta chain. Only peripheral blood was studied, because thyroid tissue, the primary lesion, was inaccessible.

The TCR sequence derives from a female donor with Graves disease. The sample here was peripheral blood mononuclear cells (PBMCs), taken at new diagnosis, from a patient treated with antithyroid drugs. The chain was built from TRBV28 and TRBJ1-2, with no confidently assigned D gene. The encoded CDR3 is CASNTNYGYTF. The DNA sequence reads TGTGCCAGCAATACTAACTATGGCTACACCTTC.